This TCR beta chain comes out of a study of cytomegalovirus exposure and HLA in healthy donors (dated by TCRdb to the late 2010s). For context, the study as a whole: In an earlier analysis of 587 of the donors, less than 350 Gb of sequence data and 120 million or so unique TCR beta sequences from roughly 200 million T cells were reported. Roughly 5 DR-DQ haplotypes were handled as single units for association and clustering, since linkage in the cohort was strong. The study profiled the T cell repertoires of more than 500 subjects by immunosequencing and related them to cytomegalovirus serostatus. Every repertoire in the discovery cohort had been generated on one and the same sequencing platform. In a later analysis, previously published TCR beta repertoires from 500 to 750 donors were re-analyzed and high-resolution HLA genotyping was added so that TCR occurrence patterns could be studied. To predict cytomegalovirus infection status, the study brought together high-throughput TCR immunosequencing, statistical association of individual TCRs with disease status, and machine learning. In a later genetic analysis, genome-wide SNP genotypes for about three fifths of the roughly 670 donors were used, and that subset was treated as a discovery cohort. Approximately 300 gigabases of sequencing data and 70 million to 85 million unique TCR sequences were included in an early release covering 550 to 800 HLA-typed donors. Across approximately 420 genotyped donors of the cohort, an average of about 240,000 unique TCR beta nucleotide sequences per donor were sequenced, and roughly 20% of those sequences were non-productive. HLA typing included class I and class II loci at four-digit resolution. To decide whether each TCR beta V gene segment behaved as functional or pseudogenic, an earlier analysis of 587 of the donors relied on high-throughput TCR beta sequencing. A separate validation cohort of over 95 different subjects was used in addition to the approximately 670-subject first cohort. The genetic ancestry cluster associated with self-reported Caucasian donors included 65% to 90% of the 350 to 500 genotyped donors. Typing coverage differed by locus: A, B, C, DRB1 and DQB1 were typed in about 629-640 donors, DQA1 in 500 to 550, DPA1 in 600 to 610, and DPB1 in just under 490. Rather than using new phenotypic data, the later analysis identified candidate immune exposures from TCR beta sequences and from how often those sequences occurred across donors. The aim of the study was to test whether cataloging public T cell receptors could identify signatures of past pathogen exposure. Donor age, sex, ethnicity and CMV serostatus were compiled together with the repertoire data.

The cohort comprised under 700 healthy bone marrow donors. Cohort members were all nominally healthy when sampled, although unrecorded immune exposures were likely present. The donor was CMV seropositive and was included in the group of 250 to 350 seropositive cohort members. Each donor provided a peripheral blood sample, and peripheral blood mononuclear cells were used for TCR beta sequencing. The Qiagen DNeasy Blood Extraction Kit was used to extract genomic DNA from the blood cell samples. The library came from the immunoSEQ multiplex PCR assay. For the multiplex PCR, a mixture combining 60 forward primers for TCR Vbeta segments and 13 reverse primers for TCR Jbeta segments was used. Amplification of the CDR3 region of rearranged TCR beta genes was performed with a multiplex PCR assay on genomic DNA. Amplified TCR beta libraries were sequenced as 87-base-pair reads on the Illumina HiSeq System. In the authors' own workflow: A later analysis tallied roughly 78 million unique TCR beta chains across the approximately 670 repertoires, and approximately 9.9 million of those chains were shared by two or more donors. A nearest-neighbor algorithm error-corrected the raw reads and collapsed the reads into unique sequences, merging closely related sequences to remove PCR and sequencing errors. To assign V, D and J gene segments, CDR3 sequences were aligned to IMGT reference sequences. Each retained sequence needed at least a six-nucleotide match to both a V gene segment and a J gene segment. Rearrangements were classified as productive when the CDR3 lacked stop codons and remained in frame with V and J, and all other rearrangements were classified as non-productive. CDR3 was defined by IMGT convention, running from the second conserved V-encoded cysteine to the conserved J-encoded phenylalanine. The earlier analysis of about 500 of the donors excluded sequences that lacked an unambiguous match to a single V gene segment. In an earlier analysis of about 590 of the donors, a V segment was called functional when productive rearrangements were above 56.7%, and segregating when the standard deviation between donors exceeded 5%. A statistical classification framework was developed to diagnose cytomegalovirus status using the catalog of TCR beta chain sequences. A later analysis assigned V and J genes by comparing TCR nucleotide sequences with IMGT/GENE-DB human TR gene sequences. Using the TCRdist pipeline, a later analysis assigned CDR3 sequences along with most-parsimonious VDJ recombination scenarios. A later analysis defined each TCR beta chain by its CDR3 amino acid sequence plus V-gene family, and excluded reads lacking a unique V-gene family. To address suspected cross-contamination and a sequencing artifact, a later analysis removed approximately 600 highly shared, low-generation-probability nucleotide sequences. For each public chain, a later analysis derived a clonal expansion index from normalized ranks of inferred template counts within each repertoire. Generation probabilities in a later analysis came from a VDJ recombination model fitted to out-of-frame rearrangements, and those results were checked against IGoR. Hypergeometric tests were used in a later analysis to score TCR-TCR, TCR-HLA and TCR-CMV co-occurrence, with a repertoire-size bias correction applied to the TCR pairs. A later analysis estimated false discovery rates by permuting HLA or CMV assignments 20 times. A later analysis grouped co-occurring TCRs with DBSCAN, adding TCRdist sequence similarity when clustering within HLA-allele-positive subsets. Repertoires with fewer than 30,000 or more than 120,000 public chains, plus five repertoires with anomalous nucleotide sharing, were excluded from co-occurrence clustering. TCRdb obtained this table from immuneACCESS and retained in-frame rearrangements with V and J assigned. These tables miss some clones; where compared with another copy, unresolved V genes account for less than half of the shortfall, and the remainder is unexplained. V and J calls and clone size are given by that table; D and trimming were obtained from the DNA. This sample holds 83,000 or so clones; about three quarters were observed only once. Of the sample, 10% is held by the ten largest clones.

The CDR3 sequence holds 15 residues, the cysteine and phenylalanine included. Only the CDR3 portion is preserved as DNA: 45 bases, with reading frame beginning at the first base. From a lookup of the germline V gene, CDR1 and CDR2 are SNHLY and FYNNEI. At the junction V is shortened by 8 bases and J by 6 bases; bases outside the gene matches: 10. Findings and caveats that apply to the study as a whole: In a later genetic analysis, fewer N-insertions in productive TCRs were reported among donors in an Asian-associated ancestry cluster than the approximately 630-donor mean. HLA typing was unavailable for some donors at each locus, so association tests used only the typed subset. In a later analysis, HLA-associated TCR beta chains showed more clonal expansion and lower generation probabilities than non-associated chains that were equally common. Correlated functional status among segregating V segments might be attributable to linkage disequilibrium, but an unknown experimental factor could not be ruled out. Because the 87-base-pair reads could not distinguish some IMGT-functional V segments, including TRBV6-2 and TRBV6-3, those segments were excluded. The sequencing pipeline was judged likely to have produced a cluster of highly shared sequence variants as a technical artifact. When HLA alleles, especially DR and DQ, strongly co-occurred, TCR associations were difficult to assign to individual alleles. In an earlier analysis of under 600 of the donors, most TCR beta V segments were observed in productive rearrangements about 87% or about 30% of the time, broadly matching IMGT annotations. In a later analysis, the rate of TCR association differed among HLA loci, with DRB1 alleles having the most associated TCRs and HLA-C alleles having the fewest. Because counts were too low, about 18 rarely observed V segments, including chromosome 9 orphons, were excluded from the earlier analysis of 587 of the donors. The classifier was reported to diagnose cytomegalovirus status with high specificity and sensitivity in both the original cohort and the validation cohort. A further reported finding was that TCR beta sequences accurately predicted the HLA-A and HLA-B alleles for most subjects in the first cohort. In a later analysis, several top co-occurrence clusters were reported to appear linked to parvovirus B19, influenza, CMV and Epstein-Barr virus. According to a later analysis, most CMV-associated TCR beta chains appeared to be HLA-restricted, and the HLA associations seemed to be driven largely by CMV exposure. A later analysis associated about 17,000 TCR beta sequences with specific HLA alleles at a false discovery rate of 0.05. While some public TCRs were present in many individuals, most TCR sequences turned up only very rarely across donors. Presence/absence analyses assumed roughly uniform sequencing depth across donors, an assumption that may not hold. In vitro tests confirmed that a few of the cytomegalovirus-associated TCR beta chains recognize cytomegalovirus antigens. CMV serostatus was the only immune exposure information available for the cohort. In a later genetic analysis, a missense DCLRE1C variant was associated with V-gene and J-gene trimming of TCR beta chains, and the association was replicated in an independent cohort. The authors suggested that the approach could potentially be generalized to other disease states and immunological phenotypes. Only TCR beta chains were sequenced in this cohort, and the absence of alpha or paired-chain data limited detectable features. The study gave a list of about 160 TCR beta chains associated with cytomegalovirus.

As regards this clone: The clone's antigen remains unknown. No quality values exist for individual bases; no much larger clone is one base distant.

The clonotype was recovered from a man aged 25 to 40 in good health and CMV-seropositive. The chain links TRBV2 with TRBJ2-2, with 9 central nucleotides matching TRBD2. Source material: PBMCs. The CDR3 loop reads CASGVRGGAPGELFF. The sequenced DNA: TGTGCCAGCGGGGTGCGCGGGGGGGCCCCCGGGGAGCTGTTTTTT.